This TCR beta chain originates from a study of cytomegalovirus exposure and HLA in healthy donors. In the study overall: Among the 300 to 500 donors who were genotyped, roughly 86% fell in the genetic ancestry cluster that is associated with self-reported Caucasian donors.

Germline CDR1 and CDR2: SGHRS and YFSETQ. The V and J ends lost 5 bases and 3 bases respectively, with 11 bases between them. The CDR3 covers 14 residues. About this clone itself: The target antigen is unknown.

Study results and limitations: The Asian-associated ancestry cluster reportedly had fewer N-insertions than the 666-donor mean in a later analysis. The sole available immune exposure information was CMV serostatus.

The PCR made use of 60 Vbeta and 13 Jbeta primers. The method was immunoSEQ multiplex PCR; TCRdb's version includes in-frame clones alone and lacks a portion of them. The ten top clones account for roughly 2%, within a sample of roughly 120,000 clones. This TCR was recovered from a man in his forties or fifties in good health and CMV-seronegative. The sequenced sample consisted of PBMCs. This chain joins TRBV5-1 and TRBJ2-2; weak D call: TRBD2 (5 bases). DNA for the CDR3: TGCGCCAGCAGGCGTGGGAGTGACACCGGGGAGCTGTTTTTT. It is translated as CASRRGSDTGELFF.